This T cell receptor (beta chain) appears in the sequencing data of a study of shared clonotypes between healthy human individuals. The data were produced by immunoSEQ multiplex PCR, yet TCRdb's version contains in-frame clones alone and is incomplete. This sample has about 2 million clones; about 95% occur once, and the top ten carry approximately 1%. Naive CD8 cells lacked CD45RO and underwent positive selection for CCR7, leaving out terminally differentiated effector memory CD45RA+ cells. The donors, all of them Caucasian adults, lived in Nashville, Tennessee. Looked up from germline, CDR1 is SQVTM and CDR2 is ANQGSEA. Unmatched junction bases numbered 15, after V lost 5 bases and J lost 6 bases. The CDR3 is made up of 16 amino acids.

The TCR comes from a young man in good health. The J gene is TRBJ2-3, the V gene TRBV29-1, with 9 bases aligning to TRBD2. The source material was naive CD8+ T cells sorted from blood. CDR3 loop: CSVTGAIAGARDTQYF. The CDR3 coding sequence is TGCAGCGTTACTGGGGCGATAGCGGGGGCTCGGGATACGCAGTATTTT.